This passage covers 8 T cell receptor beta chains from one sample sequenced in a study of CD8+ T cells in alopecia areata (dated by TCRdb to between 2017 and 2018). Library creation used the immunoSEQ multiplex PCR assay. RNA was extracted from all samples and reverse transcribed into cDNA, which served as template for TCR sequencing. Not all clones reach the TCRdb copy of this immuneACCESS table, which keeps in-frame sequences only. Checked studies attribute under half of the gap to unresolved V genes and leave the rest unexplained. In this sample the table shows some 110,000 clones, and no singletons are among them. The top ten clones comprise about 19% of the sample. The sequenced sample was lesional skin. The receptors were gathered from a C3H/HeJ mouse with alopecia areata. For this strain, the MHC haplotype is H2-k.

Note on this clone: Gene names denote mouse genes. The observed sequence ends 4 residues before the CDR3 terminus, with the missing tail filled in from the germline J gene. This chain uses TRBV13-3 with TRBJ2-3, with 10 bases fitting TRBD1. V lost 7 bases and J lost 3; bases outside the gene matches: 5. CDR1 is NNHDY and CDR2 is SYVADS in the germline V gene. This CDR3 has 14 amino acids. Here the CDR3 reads CASAGTGEAETLYF. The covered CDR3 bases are TGTGCCAGCGCCGGGACAGGGGAGGCAGAA.

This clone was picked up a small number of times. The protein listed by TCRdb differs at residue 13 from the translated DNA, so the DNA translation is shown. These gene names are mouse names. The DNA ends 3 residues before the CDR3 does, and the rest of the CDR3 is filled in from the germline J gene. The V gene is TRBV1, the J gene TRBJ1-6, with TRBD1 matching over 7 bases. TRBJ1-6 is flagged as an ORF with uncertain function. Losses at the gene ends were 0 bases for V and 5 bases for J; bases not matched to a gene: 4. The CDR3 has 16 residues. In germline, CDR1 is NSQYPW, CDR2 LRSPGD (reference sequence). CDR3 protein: CTCSADVGQNNSPLYF. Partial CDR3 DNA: TGCACCTGCAGTGCAGATGTGGGACAGAATAATTCGCCC.

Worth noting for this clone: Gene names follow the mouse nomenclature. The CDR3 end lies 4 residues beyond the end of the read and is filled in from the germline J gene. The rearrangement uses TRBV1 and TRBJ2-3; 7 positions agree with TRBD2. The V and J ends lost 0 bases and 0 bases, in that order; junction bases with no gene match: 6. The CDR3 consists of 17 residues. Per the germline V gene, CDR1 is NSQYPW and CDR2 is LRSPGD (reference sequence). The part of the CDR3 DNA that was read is TGCACCTGCAGTGCAGATCCCCCTGGGGGTAGTGCAGAA. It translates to CTCSADPPGGSAE. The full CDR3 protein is CTCSADPPGGSAETLYF.

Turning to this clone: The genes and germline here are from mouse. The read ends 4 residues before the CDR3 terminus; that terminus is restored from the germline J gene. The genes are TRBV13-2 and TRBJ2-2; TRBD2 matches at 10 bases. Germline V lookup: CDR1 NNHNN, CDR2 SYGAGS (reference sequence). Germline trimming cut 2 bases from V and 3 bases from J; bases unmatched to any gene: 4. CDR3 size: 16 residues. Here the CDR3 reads CASGDWGGADTGQLYF. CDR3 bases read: TGTGCCAGCGGTGACTGGGGGGGCGCGGACACCGGG.

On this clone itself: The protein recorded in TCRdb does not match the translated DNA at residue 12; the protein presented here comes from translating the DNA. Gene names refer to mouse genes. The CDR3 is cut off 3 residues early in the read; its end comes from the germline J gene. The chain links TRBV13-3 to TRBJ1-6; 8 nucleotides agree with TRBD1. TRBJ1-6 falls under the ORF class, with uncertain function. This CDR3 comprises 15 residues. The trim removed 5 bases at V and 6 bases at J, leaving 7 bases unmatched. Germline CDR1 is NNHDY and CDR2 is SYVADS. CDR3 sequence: CASSLRTGSNSPLYF. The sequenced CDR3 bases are TGTGCCAGCAGCCTCAGGACAGGGTCTAATTCGCCC.

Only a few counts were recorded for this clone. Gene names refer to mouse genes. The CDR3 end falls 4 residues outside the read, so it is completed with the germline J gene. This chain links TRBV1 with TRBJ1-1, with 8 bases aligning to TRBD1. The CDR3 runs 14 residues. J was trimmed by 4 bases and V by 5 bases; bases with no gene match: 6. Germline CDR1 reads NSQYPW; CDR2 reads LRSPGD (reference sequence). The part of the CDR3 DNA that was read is TGCACCTGCAGTTGGGACAGGAGGGGCACA. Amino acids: CTCSWDRRGT. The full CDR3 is CTCSWDRRGTEVFF. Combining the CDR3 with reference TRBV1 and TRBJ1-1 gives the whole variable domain VTLLEQNPRWRLVPRGQAVNLRCILKNSQYPWMSWYQQDLQKQLQWLFTLRSPGDKEVKSLPGADYLATRVTDTELRLQVANMSQGRTLYCTCSWDRRGTEVFFGKGTRLTVV.

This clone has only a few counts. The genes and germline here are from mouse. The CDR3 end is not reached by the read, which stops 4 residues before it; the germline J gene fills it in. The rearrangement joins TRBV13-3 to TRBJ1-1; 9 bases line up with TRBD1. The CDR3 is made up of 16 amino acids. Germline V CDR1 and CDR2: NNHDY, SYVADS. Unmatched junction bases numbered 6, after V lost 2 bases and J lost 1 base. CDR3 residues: CASSDPRGQGNTEVFF. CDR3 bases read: TGTGCCAGCAGTGACCCCCGGGGACAGGGAAACACA.

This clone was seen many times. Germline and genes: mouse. The CDR3 DNA, read in part, is TGTGCCAGCAGTGATGGACACTTAAACACA. Translating it yields CASSDGHLNT. The entire CDR3 protein is CASSDGHLNTEVFF. The chain couples TRBV13-3 to TRBJ1-1; D uncertain. Coverage ceases 4 residues before the CDR3 finishes, and the germline J gene fills in the end. Germline CDR1 reads NNHDY; CDR2 reads SYVADS. The CDR3 contains 14 residues. The V end lost 0 bases, the J end lost 1 base, and 7 bases lay between the germline ends.